These T cell receptor beta chains were read from a single sample in a study of blood T cell repertoires in COVID-19. Only in-frame clones appear in the TCRdb table, and some are missing; sequencing was by immunoSEQ multiplex PCR. The top ten clones hold approximately 4% of a sample with some 330,000 clones, roughly 88% of them seen once. Sequences were obtained from peripheral blood. These receptor sequences come from a woman in her fifties or sixties with active or convalescent COVID-19. Each CDR3 is given with its conserved first and last residue. Each record gives: clone size, J gene, V gene, D gene, CDR3 protein, CDR3 DNA. The D gene is left open where the match is weak. Clone size is not always given. Where it is, it says once, few, many or a class for expanded clones.

once TRBJ1-3 TRBV6-1 - CASSDEGRPGNTIYF TGTGCCAGCAGTGACGAGGGCCGCCCTGGAAACACCATATATTTT
- TRBJ2-5 TRBV6-5 TRBD1 CASSYSKGAGQETQYF TGTGCCAGCAGTTACTCGAAGGGGGCAGGGCAAGAGACCCAGTACTTC
- TRBJ1-4 TRBV10-1 TRBD1 CASSDTGGAEKLFF TGCGCCAGCAGTGATACAGGGGGCGCCGAAAAACTGTTTTTT
- TRBJ1-2 TRBV5-4 TRBD1 CASSFDRGSNYGYTF TGTGCCAGCAGCTTTGACAGGGGATCGAACTATGGCTACACCTTC
few TRBJ2-7 TRBV7-2 TRBD2 CASSVWTGGTSYEQYF TGTGCCAGCAGCGTCTGGACCGGGGGGACTTCCTACGAGCAGTACTTC
- TRBJ2-2 TRBV10-3 - CAISEIWQSNTGELFF TGTGCCATCAGTGAGATCTGGCAATCCAATACCGGGGAGCTGTTTTTT
- TRBJ1-3 TRBV13 - CASSYSSGNTIYF TGTGCCAGCAGTTACAGCTCTGGAAACACCATATATTTT
- TRBJ1-2 TRBV15 - CATRPGVEPNYGYTF TGTGCCACCAGGCCCGGGGTCGAGCCTAACTATGGCTACACCTTC
- TRBJ1-3 TRBV7-9 TRBD1 CASSPPGGVGNTIYF TGTGCCAGCAGCCCCCCAGGGGGAGTCGGAAACACCATATATTTT
- TRBJ2-5 TRBV2 TRBD2 CASSARLAGVGQETQYF TGTGCCAGCAGCGCAAGACTAGCGGGAGTGGGGCAAGAGACCCAGTACTTC
- TRBJ1-1 TRBV6-2/TRBV6-3 - CASSIQRANTEAFF TGTGCCAGCAGCATCCAGAGGGCGAACACTGAAGCTTTCTTT
- TRBJ1-5 TRBV10-1 - CASRSPEDPPQHF TGCGCCAGCAGAAGCCCGGAGGATCCGCCCCAGCATTTT
- TRBJ1-5 TRBV7-2 - CASSLRGGDQPQHF TGTGCCAGCAGCTTAAGGGGGGGTGATCAGCCCCAGCATTTT
- TRBJ2-1 TRBV6-5 - CASSLSGGYNEQFF TGTGCCAGCAGCCTCAGCGGAGGTTACAATGAGCAGTTCTTC
- TRBJ2-1 TRBV12-3/TRBV12-4 - CASSRLVHEQFF TGTGCCAGCAGCCGACTAGTCCATGAGCAGTTCTTC
once TRBJ2-2 TRBV19 - CASSILGTPNTGELFF TGTGCCAGTAGTATCCTAGGGACACCGAACACCGGGGAGCTGTTTTTT
few TRBJ2-2 TRBV19 TRBD2 CASSRTSGRVNTGELFF TGTGCCAGTAGTCGGACTAGCGGGAGGGTAAACACCGGGGAGCTGTTTTTT
- TRBJ2-2 TRBV5-6 TRBD1 CASLQGANTGELFF TGTGCCAGCCTACAGGGGGCGAACACCGGGGAGCTGTTTTTT
- TRBJ2-1 TRBV10-3 - CAISESLSGVYNEQFF TGTGCCATCAGTGAGTCTTTGTCAGGGGTTTACAATGAGCAGTTCTTC
- TRBJ1-1 TRBV7-2 - CASSKGGPSSEAFF TGTGCCAGCAGTAAAGGGGGTCCCTCCTCAGAAGCTTTCTTT
- TRBJ2-3 TRBV6-5 TRBD2 CASSLGLAGGNTQYF TGTGCCAGCAGTTTGGGACTAGCGGGAGGTAATACGCAGTATTTT
- TRBJ1-2 TRBV9 - CASSVPGPSGYTF TGTGCCAGCAGCGTACCAGGTCCGTCCGGCTACACCTTC
- TRBJ2-7 TRBV10-1 TRBD2 CASSDDSGGPYEQYF TGCGCCAGCAGTGACGATAGCGGGGGGCCCTACGAGCAGTACTTC
- TRBJ1-2 TRBV11-2 - CASSLGTVLDGYTF TGTGCCAGCAGCTTAGGAACAGTCTTGGATGGCTACACCTTC